The clone carrying this T cell receptor beta chain was seen more than once but under ten times. The antigen is undetermined. The data belong to a study of beta chain features in type 1 diabetes. Study-level findings and limits: In the patient group, naive, central memory and Treg TCRB repertoires seemed more alike than in the healthy donor group.

The study reverse transcribed the entire isolated RNA, so it sequenced expressed TCRB transcripts. Assay used: immunoSEQ multiplex PCR; TCRdb lists only in-frame clones, some missing. The sample shows hundreds of thousands of clones, around a sixth of them seen only once. Unmatched junction bases numbered 18, after V lost 7 bases and J lost 2 bases. Germline CDR1 reads SGHRS; CDR2 reads YFSETQ. This CDR3 has 18 residues. The sequence was collected from a woman in her late teens or twenties in good health. Sequenced sample: naive CD4+ T cells from blood. The chain carries TRBV5-1 and TRBJ1-5, with 7 positions matching TRBD1. The CDR3 DNA reads TGCGCCAGCCTTCGTCCCCCTCGACAGGGTGGGTGCAATCAGCCCCAGCATTTT. Translated: CASLRPPRQGGCNQPQHF.